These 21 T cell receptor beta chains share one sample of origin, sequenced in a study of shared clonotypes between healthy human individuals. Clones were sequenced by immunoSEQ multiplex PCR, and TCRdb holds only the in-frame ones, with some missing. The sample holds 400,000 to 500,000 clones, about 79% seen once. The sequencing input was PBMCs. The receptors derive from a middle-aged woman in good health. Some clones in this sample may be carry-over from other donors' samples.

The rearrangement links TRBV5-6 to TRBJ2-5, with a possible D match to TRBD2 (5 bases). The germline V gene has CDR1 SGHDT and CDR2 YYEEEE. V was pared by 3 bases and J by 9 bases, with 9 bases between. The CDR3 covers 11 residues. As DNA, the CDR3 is TGTGCCAGCAGCTCTGCGAGGGCCCAGTACTTC. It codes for CASSSARAQYF.

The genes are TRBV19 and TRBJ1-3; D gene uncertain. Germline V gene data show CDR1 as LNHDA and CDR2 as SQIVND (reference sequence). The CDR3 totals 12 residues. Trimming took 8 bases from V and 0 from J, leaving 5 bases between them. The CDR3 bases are TGTGCCAGTGGCGTCTCTGGAAACACCATATATTTT. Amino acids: CASGVSGNTIYF.

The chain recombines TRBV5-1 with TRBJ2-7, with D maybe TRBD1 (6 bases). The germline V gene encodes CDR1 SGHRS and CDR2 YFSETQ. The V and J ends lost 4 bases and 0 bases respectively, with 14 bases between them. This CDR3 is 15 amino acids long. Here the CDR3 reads CASSKGTTSSYEQYF. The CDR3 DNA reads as TGCGCCAGCAGCAAAGGGACAACCAGCTCCTACGAGCAGTACTTC. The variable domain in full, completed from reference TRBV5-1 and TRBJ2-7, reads KAGVTQTPRYLIKTRGQQVTLSCSPISGHRSVSWYQQTPGQGLQFLFEYFSETQRNKGNFPGRFSGRQFSNSRSEMNVSTLELGDSALYLCASSKGTTSSYEQYFGPGTRLTVT.

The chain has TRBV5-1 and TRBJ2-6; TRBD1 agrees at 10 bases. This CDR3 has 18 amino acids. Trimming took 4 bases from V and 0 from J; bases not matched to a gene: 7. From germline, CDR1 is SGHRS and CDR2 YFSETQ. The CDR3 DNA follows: TGCGCCAGCAGCCCCGGGACAGGGGCCAGCTCTGGGGCCAACGTCCTGACTTTC. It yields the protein CASSPGTGASSGANVLTF.

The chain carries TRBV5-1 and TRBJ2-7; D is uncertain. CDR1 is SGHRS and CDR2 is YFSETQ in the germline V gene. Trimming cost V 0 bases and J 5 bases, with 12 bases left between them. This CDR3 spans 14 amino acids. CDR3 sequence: CASSLAGLGNEQYF. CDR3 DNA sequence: TGCGCCAGCAGCTTGGCGGGTTTAGGAAACGAGCAGTACTTC. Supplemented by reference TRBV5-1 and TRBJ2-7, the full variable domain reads KAGVTQTPRYLIKTRGQQVTLSCSPISGHRSVSWYQQTPGQGLQFLFEYFSETQRNKGNFPGRFSGRQFSNSRSEMNVSTLELGDSALYLCASSLAGLGNEQYFGPGTRLTVT.

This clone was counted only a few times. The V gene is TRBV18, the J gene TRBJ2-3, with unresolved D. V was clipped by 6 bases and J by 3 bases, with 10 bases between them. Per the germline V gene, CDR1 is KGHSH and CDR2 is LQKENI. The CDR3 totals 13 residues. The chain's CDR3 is CASSPSQTDTQYF. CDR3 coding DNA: TGTGCCAGCTCGCCATCTCAGACAGATACGCAGTATTTT.

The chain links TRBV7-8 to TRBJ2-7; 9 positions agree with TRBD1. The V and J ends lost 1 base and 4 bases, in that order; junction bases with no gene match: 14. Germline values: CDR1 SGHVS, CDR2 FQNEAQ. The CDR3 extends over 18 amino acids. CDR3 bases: TGTGCCAGCAGCTTAGAGGGTTCCGGGACAGGGATACGTTACGAGCAGTACTTC. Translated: CASSLEGSGTGIRYEQYF.

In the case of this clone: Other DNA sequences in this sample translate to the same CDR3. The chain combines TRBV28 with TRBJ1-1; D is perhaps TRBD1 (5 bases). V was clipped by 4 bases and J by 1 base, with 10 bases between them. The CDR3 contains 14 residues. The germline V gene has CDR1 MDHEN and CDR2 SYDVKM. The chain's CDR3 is CASSSPGGNTEAFF. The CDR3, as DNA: TGTGCCAGCAGTTCCCCCGGGGGGAACACTGAAGCTTTCTTT.

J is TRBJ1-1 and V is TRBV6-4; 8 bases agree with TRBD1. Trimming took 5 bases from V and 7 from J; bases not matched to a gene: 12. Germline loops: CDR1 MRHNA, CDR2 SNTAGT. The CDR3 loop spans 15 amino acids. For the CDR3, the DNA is TGTGCCAGCAGTCTACACCCTGACAGGGGCAGTGAAGCTTTCTTT. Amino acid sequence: CASSLHPDRGSEAFF.

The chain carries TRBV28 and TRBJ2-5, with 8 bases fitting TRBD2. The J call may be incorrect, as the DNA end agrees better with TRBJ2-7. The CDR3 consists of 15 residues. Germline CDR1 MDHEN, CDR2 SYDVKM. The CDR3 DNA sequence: TGTGCCAGCAGTTTCCAGGGACTAGGAATCTACGAGCAGTACTTC. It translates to CASSFQGLGIYEQYF.

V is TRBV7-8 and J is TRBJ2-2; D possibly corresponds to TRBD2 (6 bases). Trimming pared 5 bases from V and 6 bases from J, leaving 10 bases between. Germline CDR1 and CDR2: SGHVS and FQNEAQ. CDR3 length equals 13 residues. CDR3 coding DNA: TGTGCCAGCAGCAGACTAGTTCCCGGGGAGCTGTTTTTT. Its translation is CASSRLVPGELFF.

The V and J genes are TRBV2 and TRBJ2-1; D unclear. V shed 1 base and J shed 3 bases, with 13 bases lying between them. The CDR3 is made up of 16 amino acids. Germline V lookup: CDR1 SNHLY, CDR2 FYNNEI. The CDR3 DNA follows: TGTGCCAGCAGTGAAGGTAACGCAGCTTTCTACAATGAGCAGTTCTTC. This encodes CASSEGNAAFYNEQFF.

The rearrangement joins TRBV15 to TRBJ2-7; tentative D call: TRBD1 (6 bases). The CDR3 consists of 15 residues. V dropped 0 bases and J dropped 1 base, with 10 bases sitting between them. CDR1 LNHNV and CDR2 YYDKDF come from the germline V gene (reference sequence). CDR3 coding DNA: TGTGCCACCAGCAGAGATTTTACAGGGTCCTACGAGCAGTACTTC. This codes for CATSRDFTGSYEQYF.

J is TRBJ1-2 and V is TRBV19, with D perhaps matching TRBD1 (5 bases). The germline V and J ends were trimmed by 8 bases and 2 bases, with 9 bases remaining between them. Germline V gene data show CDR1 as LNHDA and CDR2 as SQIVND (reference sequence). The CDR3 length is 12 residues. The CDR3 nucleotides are TGTGCCAGTGCAGACAGCAACTATGGCTACACCTTC. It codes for CASADSNYGYTF.

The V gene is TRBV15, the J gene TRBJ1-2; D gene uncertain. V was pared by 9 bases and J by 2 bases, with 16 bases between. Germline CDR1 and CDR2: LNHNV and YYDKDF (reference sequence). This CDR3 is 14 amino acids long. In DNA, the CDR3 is TGTGCCACTGGCAGGAGCCGGAACAACTATGGCTACACCTTC. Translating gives CATGRSRNNYGYTF.

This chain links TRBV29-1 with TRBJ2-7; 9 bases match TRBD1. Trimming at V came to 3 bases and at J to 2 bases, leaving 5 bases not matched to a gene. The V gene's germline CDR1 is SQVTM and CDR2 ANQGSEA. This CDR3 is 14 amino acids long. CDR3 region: CSVERDRDTYEQYF. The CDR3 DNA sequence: TGCAGCGTTGAGAGGGACAGGGATACCTACGAGCAGTACTTC.

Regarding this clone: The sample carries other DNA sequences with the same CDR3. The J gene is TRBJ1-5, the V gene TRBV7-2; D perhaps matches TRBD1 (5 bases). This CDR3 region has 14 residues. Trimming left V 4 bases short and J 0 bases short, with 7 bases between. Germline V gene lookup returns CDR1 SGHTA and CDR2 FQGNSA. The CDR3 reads CASSSDSSNQPQHF. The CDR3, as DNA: TGTGCCAGCAGCTCTGACAGTAGCAATCAGCCCCAGCATTTT.

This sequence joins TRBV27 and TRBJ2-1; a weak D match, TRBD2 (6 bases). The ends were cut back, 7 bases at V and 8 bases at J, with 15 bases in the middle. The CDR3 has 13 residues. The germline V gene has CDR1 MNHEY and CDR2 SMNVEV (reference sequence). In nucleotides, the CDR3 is TGTGCCAGCACCGGGACTTTGGGTCATGAGCAGTTCTTC. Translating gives CASTGTLGHEQFF.

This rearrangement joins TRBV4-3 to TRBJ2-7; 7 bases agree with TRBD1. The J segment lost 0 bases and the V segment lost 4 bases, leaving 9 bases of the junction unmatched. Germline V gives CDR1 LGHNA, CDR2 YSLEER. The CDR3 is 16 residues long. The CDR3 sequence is CASSPPTGDSSYEQYF. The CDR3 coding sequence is TGCGCCAGCAGCCCCCCCACAGGGGATAGCTCCTACGAGCAGTACTTC.

This chain's CDR3 is CASSFKNPGLAIYNEQFF. The CDR3, as DNA: TGTGCCAGCAGTTTCAAAAATCCGGGACTAGCGATTTACAATGAGCAGTTCTTC. This rearrangement joins TRBV27 to TRBJ2-1; 10 bases align to TRBD2. The V segment lost 3 bases and the J segment 4 bases; nucleotides outside the gene matches: 12. The CDR3 totals 18 residues. CDR1 is MNHEY, CDR2 SMNVEV, per germline (reference sequence).

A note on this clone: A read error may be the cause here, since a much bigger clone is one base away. This CDR3 reads CASSPLGDEQFF. For the CDR3, the DNA is TGTGCCAGCAGCCCCCTGGGGGATGAGCAGTTCTTC. The chain links TRBV7-9 to TRBJ2-1, with D perhaps TRBD1 or TRBD2 (5 bases each). The CDR3 is made up of 12 amino acids. The V gene lost 5 bases and the J gene lost 8 bases, with 10 bases spanning the gap. The V gene's germline CDR1 is SEHNR and CDR2 FQNEAQ (reference sequence).